Below, 24 T cell receptor beta chains from the same sample are listed, as sequenced in a study of brain metastases from non-small cell lung cancer. Measured with immunoSEQ multiplex PCR; TCRdb has only the in-frame clones, and not every one. This table has about 2,000 clones, 91% appearing once. Sequencing was performed on primary lung tumor tissue. The receptors derive from a donor over 35 with non-small cell lung cancer.

The chain employs TRBV10-3 and TRBJ2-2; D gene unclear. V lost 11 bases, J lost 1 base, and 14 bases lay in between. The CDR3 loop spans 14 amino acids. Germline loops: CDR1 ENHRY, CDR2 SYGVKD. The CDR3 DNA reads as TGTGCCCTCTCAAGCACATTGAACACCGGGGAGCTGTTTTTT. Its translation is CALSSTLNTGELFF.

The chain couples TRBV24-1 to TRBJ2-2; TRBD2 agrees at 7 bases. This CDR3 has 15 amino acids. The V gene's germline CDR1 is KGHDR and CDR2 SFDVKD. V shed 0 bases and J 5 bases; nucleotides not matched to a gene: 2. CDR3 amino acids: CATSDLLGGTGELFF. As DNA, the CDR3 is TGTGCCACCAGTGATTTGCTGGGGGGGACCGGGGAGCTGTTTTTT.

The genes are TRBV27 and TRBJ2-1; D is possibly TRBD2 (5 bases). Germline loops: CDR1 MNHEY, CDR2 SMNVEV (reference sequence). Trimming removed 6 bases from V and 0 bases from J, with 15 bases in between. The length of the CDR3 is 16 residues. The CDR3 DNA follows: TGTGCCAGCAGCCCCAGGACTCGCATCTCCTACAATGAGCAGTTCTTC. Encoded protein: CASSPRTRISYNEQFF.

The V call is TRBV7-3, the J call TRBJ2-1; 11 nucleotides agree with TRBD2. Germline lookup yields CDR1 SGHTA and CDR2 FQGTGA. This CDR3 comprises 17 residues. Trimming took 5 bases from V and 4 from J; bases not matched to a gene: 10. The CDR3 nucleotides are TGTGCCAGCAGCCGTCGGGGCGGGACTAGCGGTTACAATGAGCAGTTCTTC. This encodes CASSRRGGTSGYNEQFF.

The V gene is TRBV19, the J gene TRBJ1-1, with D possibly TRBD1 on 6 matching bases. The germline V and J ends were trimmed by 6 bases and 2 bases, with 10 bases remaining between them. This CDR3 comprises 13 residues. Germline CDR1 LNHDA, CDR2 SQIVND (reference sequence). The CDR3 DNA is TGTGCCAGTAGGGAGACAGGAAACACTGAAGCTTTCTTT. It specifies CASRETGNTEAFF.

This clone was seen only once. This rearrangement joins TRBV27 to TRBJ2-7; no firm D call. Germline V gene lookup returns CDR1 MNHEY and CDR2 SMNVEV (reference sequence). This CDR3 is 16 amino acids long. Trimming pared 6 bases from V and 2 bases from J, leaving 20 bases between. The CDR3 loop is CASSPILGPQAYEQYF. The CDR3 coding sequence is TGTGCCAGCAGCCCGATTTTAGGCCCACAAGCCTACGAGCAGTACTTC.

The chain couples TRBV6-5 to TRBJ2-7; D is tentatively TRBD1 or TRBD2 (7 bases each). V was clipped by 7 bases and J by 3 bases, with 19 bases between them. CDR1 is MNHEY, CDR2 SVGAGI, per germline. This CDR3 spans 15 amino acids. This chain's CDR3 is CASKRGGGGRYEQYF. The CDR3 nucleotides are TGTGCCAGCAAGAGGGGGGGAGGGGGCCGCTACGAGCAGTACTTC.

The rearrangement uses TRBV7-9 and TRBJ1-3; D remains ambiguous. With 1 base removed from V and 5 bases from J, the gap between germline ends came to 18 bases. The germline CDR1 and CDR2 sequences are SEHNR and FQNEAQ (reference sequence). CDR3 size: 17 residues. The CDR3 coding sequence is TGTGCCAGCAGCTTAGTTCGGACCGTTATGTGGAGAAACACCATATATTTT. Its protein product is CASSLVRTVMWRNTIYF.

This clone occurred once. The V call is TRBV11-3, the J call TRBJ2-3; 16 bases line up with TRBD2. The ends lost 4 bases at V and 1 base at J; junction bases unmatched: 5. The CDR3 is 18 residues long. CDR1 and CDR2 from the germline V gene are SGHNT and YENEEA. CDR3 sequence (DNA): TGTGCCAGCAGCTCGGGACTAGCGGGGGGGCTTGGCACAGATACGCAGTATTTT. Translated: CASSSGLAGGLGTDTQYF.

The J gene is TRBJ2-3, the V gene TRBV7-2, with 8 positions matching TRBD2. The V and J ends lost 6 bases and 3 bases, in that order; junction bases with no gene match: 5. Per germline, CDR1 SGHTA and CDR2 FQGNSA. This CDR3 is built from 14 residues. CDR3: CASSPGLETDTQYF. The CDR3 nucleotides read TGTGCCAGCAGTCCGGGACTAGAAACAGATACGCAGTATTTT.

This clone was counted a single time. This chain's CDR3 is CASSVGSLGVKNIQYF. The CDR3 DNA reads as TGTGCCAGCAGCGTCGGGTCTCTGGGCGTCAAAAACATTCAGTACTTC. V and J are TRBV9 and TRBJ2-4; D remains ambiguous. V was clipped by 2 bases and J by 3 bases, with 15 bases between them. This CDR3 is built from 16 residues. Germline V lookup: CDR1 SGDLS, CDR2 YYNGEE.

The chain uses TRBV7-9 and TRBJ2-6; D ambiguous. The V end lost 7 bases, the J end lost 0 bases, and 10 bases lay between the germline ends. Germline loops: CDR1 SEHNR, CDR2 FQNEAQ (reference sequence). The CDR3 runs to 15 residues. CDR3 sequence (DNA): TGTGCCAGCACCCTATCCGGCTCTGGGGCCAACGTCCTGACTTTC. It specifies CASTLSGSGANVLTF.

V usage is TRBV5-5 and J usage is TRBJ2-2, with D possibly matching TRBD1 (6 bases). CDR3 size: 14 residues. The ends were cut back, 4 bases at V and 5 bases at J, with 12 bases in the middle. From germline, CDR1 is SGHKS and CDR2 YYEKEE (reference sequence). CDR3 coding DNA: TGTGCCAGCAGCCTAGGGACAATAACCGGGGAGCTGTTTTTT. This sequence encodes CASSLGTITGELFF.

The chain uses TRBV6-5 and TRBJ1-1; D perhaps matches TRBD1 (6 bases). CDR1 and CDR2 (germline): MNHEY, SVGAGI. Trimming left V 6 bases short and J 4 bases short, with 18 bases between. This CDR3 is built from 15 residues. In nucleotides, the CDR3 is TGTGCCAGCAGAGCGGAGGGGGGAGCAAGCACTGAAGCTTTCTTT. It is translated as CASRAEGGASTEAFF.

To note about this clone: A read error may produce the germline difference seen at one junction end. The chain links TRBV3-1 (or the pseudogene TRBV3-2) to TRBJ2-7; the D gene is possibly TRBD2 (7 bases). In germline, CDR1 is LGHDT, CDR2 YNNKEL (reference sequence). The CDR3 contains 12 residues. The CDR3 is CASSQSHEGGTF. The DNA for the CDR3 is TGTGCCAGCAGCCAAAGTCATGAGGGGGGGACTTTC.

This chain uses TRBV6-5 with TRBJ1-1; a weak D match, TRBD1 (5 bases). Trimming pared 5 bases from V and 2 bases from J, leaving 9 bases between. The CDR3 has 13 amino acids. Germline V lookup: CDR1 MNHEY, CDR2 SVGAGI. CDR3 protein: CASSPTVNTEAFF. The CDR3 nucleotides are TGTGCCAGCAGTCCGACAGTCAACACTGAAGCTTTCTTT.

The V and J genes are TRBV7-9 and TRBJ2-7; 10 bases are shared with TRBD1. V dropped 5 bases and J dropped 7; count of bases not matched to a gene: 17. In germline, CDR1 is SEHNR, CDR2 FQNEAQ (reference sequence). This CDR3 region has 17 residues. Here the CDR3 DNA reads TGTGCCAGCAGCCCAGCCACCACCGGGACAGGGGTGGGGGAGCAGTACTTC. As protein: CASSPATTGTGVGEQYF.

V and J are TRBV19 and TRBJ2-5, with TRBD2 matching over 7 bases. Germline assignment: CDR1 LNHDA and CDR2 SQIVND (reference sequence). V dropped 6 bases and J dropped 3; count of bases not matched to a gene: 10. The CDR3 contains 15 residues. CDR3 coding DNA: TGTGCCAGTAGCGAGGGAGGGACTTTAAAAGAGACCCAGTACTTC. As protein: CASSEGGTLKETQYF.

The chain links TRBV9 to TRBJ2-5; D could derive from TRBD1 or TRBD2 (5 bases each). The CDR3 sequence is 14 residues long. The germline V and J ends were trimmed by 4 bases and 3 bases, with 13 bases remaining between them. The germline gives CDR1 SGDLS, CDR2 YYNGEE. The CDR3 DNA reads TGTGCCAGCAGCTTCGGGACCGTAAAAGAGACCCAGTACTTC. Translated: CASSFGTVKETQYF. Complete variable domain (other parts from reference TRBV9 and TRBJ2-5): DSGVTQTPKHLITATGQRVTLRCSPRSGDLSVYWYQQSLDQGLQFLIQYYNGEERAKGNILERFSAQQFPDLHSELNLSSLELGDSALYFCASSFGTVKETQYFGPGTRLLVL.

The chain carries TRBV5-4 and TRBJ2-7; 7 bases align to TRBD2. The CDR3 has 15 amino acids. The V and J ends lost 4 bases and 6 bases, in that order; junction bases with no gene match: 13. CDR1 and CDR2 (germline): SGHNT, YYREEE (reference sequence). Written as DNA, the CDR3 is TGTGCCAGCAGCCAGCGCGGGGGTAAGGTCTCCGAGCAGTACTTC. Encoded protein: CASSQRGGKVSEQYF.

The V call is TRBV6-5, the J call TRBJ1-2; a possible D gene is TRBD1 (5 bases). Per the germline V gene, CDR1 is MNHEY and CDR2 is SVGAGI. This CDR3 contains 15 residues. With 5 bases removed from V and 4 bases from J, the gap between germline ends came to 17 bases. The CDR3 DNA follows: TGTGCCAGCAGTAAATTGACAGAGCCAATCTATGGCTACACCTTC. Amino acids: CASSKLTEPIYGYTF.

The chain employs TRBV2 and TRBJ2-3, with 8 bases that match TRBD1. This CDR3 contains 11 residues. Germline V gives CDR1 SNHLY, CDR2 FYNNEI. The V segment lost 7 bases and the J segment 8 bases; nucleotides outside the gene matches: 2. The CDR3 sequence is CASTDRGTQYF. The CDR3 DNA follows: TGTGCCAGCACCGACAGGGGTACGCAGTATTTT.

This clone was detected only once. The chain recombines TRBV28 with TRBJ1-5; no clear D gene. The ends were cut back, 6 bases at V and 4 bases at J, with 10 bases in the middle. This CDR3 is 13 amino acids long. CDR1 and CDR2 (germline): MDHEN, SYDVKM. CDR3 sequence (DNA): TGTGCCAGCAGCCCAATGGTGAATCAGCCCCAGCATTTT. Translated, it gives CASSPMVNQPQHF.

This sequence joins TRBV7-8 and TRBJ2-5, with D unresolved. Looked up from germline, CDR1 is SGHVS and CDR2 is FQNEAQ. The CDR3 has 13 amino acids. V lost 1 base and J lost 5, with 8 bases in between. The chain's CDR3 is CASSLGLTETQYF. CDR3 in DNA: TGTGCCAGCAGCTTAGGCTTAACGGAGACCCAGTACTTC.